Reported below is one TCR beta chain. TCRdb's copy holds only in-frame clones and misses some; the assay was immunoSEQ multiplex PCR. The table records about 190,000 clones, 84% of them present only once. This specimen belongs to a study of blood T cell repertoires in COVID-19. For the study at large: Specimens from acute and convalescent COVID-19 originated in the United States, Italy and Spain.

The origin of this receptor is a woman in her twenties or thirties who had been exposed to COVID-19. Material for sequencing was PBMCs or T cells enriched from blood (not recorded which).

The CDR3 sequence: CAAMSGIYEQYF. DNA for the CDR3: TGTGCCGCAATGTCGGGAATCTACGAGCAGTACTTC. The chain has TRBV30 and TRBJ2-7; possibly TRBD2 for D (5 bases). V lost 8 bases, J lost 3 bases, and 14 bases lay in between. The germline V gene encodes CDR1 GTSNPN and CDR2 SVGIG (reference sequence). This CDR3 region has 12 residues.